This TCR beta chain was sequenced in a study of shared clonotypes between healthy human individuals. Profiling relied on immunoSEQ multiplex PCR, and the TCRdb table lists in-frame clones only, not all of them. The table lists hundreds of thousands of clones, roughly 70% of them singletons. CDR1 and CDR2 from the germline V gene are DFQATT and SNEGSKA (reference sequence). This CDR3 is 11 amino acids long. The V and J ends lost 6 bases and 5 bases respectively, with 9 bases between them. Sequencing was done on a sample of memory CD4+ T cells sorted from blood. The subset here: CD45RA-negative fraction. The receptor was derived from a man younger than 45 in good health. The genes are TRBV20-1 and TRBJ2-3; D is unresolved. CDR3 DNA: TGCAGTGCCTTAGCTAAAGATACGCAGTATTTT. It is translated as CSALAKDTQYF.